A single sample gave rise to the 10 T cell receptor beta chains below, sequenced in a study of human T cells and chemical hapten exposure. TCRdb itself ran the RACE reads through MiXCR, one entry per CDR3 protein. The sample lists tens of thousands of distinct CDR3 sequences, over 8.5% seen once, with roughly 1.5% in the top ten. Noted time point: patch test 3, about 24 weeks after DPC sensitization. Specified treatment: therapeutic diphenylcyclopropenone sensitization with weekly scalp DPC. The sample consisted of whole blood, taken in connection with sensitization to the hapten diphenylcyclopropenone (DPC). The receptors were gathered from a woman aged 45 to 65 with alopecia areata. Some clones in this sample may be carry-over from other donors' samples.

This clonotype was observed many times. This chain joins TRBV29-1 and TRBJ1-1, with no clear D. Germline V gene data show CDR1 as SQVTM and CDR2 as ANQGSEA. The CDR3 has 10 residues. Trimming took off 5 bases at V and 0 bases at J, with 1 base between the two ends. The DNA of the CDR3 is TGCAGCGTTATGAACACTGAAGCTTTCTTT. Translating it yields CSVMNTEAFF. The entire variable domain, with the rest obtained from reference TRBV29-1 and TRBJ1-1, is as follows: SAVISQKPSRDICQRGTSLTIQCQVDSQVTMMFWYRQQPGQSLTLIATANQGSEATYESGFVIDKFPISRPNLTFSTLTVSNMSPEDSSIYLCSVMNTEAFFGQGTRLTVV.

Many counts were recorded for this clonotype. The V and J genes are TRBV4-3 and TRBJ2-3, with D maybe TRBD1 (6 bases). The CDR3 consists of 16 residues. Germline V gives CDR1 LGHNA, CDR2 YSLEER. Deletions cut 1 base from V and 4 bases from J, with 15 bases between. CDR3: CASSQAHGQIPDTQYF. The CDR3 DNA follows: TGCGCCAGCAGCCAAGCCCATGGACAGATCCCAGATACGCAGTATTTT.

This clonotype was seen only a few times. The gene calls are TRBV5-1 and TRBJ1-1, with D unresolved. CDR1 is SGHRS, CDR2 YFSETQ, per germline. CDR3 length equals 16 residues. V lost 5 bases and J lost 0, with 17 bases in between. CDR3 DNA: TGCGCCAGCAGAGGGAAGGCCGCTCGCATGAACACTGAAGCTTTCTTT. Its translation: CASRGKAARMNTEAFF. The variable domain in full, completed from reference TRBV5-1 and TRBJ1-1, reads KAGVTQTPRYLIKTRGQQVTLSCSPISGHRSVSWYQQTPGQGLQFLFEYFSETQRNKGNFPGRFSGRQFSNSRSEMNVSTLELGDSALYLCASRGKAARMNTEAFFGQGTRLTVV.

This clonotype occurred a few times. This chain connects TRBV5-1 to TRBJ1-2; tentatively, D is TRBD1 (6 bases). With 5 bases removed from V and 4 bases from J, the gap between germline ends came to 9 bases. The CDR3 runs 12 residues. CDR1 and CDR2 (germline): SGHRS, YFSETQ. The CDR3 DNA follows: TGCGCCAGCAGGGGGGCCGGCTATGGCTACACCTTC. This sequence encodes CASRGAGYGYTF. The whole variable domain, filled in from reference TRBV5-1 and TRBJ1-2, reads KAGVTQTPRYLIKTRGQQVTLSCSPISGHRSVSWYQQTPGQGLQFLFEYFSETQRNKGNFPGRFSGRQFSNSRSEMNVSTLELGDSALYLCASRGAGYGYTFGSGTRLTVV.

This clonotype came up a few times. The chain uses TRBV28 and TRBJ2-2; 7 nucleotides match TRBD1. J was trimmed by 2 bases and V by 2 bases; bases with no gene match: 8. CDR1 and CDR2 from the germline V gene are MDHEN and SYDVKM. The CDR3 length is 17 residues. This CDR3 reads CASSLEVGTENTGELFF. For the CDR3, the DNA is TGTGCCAGCAGTTTAGAGGTCGGGACAGAAAACACCGGGGAGCTGTTTTTT. Full variable domain (remainder filled in from reference TRBV28 and TRBJ2-2): DVKVTQSSRYLVKRTGEKVFLECVQDMDHENMFWYRQDPGLGLRLIYFSYDVKMKEKGDIPEGYSVSREKKERFSLILESASTNQTSMYLCASSLEVGTENTGELFFGEGSRLTVL.

This clonotype was counted between two and nine times. V usage is TRBV29-1 and J usage is TRBJ2-7; D unresolved. Trimming removed 4 bases from V and 0 bases from J, with 10 bases in between. This CDR3 has 13 amino acids. Germline V CDR1 and CDR2: SQVTM, ANQGSEA. The CDR3 protein is CSVVSANSYEQYF. For the CDR3, the DNA is TGCAGCGTTGTTTCAGCAAACTCCTACGAGCAGTACTTC.

This clonotype was picked up a small number of times. This chain uses TRBV18 with TRBJ1-2; D perhaps matches TRBD1 (5 bases). Germline V lookup: CDR1 KGHSH, CDR2 LQKENI. CDR3 length: 13 amino acids. V lost 2 bases to trimming and J lost 7 bases, with 11 bases between them. The CDR3 protein is CASSPMRDGGYTF. CDR3 bases: TGTGCCAGCTCACCAATGAGGGACGGTGGCTACACCTTC.

The chain carries TRBV3-1 and TRBJ1-5; weak D call: TRBD1 (6 bases). The CDR3 contains 16 residues. Germline V gene data show CDR1 as LGHDT and CDR2 as YNNKEL (reference sequence). The V gene lost 2 bases and the J gene lost 2 bases, with 13 bases spanning the gap. CDR3: CASSQSWGRGNQPQHF. As DNA, the CDR3 is TGTGCCAGCAGCCAATCGTGGGGGCGAGGCAATCAGCCCCAGCATTTT.

This clonotype has ten or more counts. The chain employs TRBV6-1 and TRBJ2-7; TRBD2 matches 8 bases. Unmatched junction bases numbered 10, after V lost 2 bases and J lost 7 bases. This CDR3 comprises 15 residues. CDR1 MNHNS and CDR2 SASEGT come from the germline V gene. DNA for the CDR3: TGTGCCAGCAGTGAACTCAGCGGGAGTAGTTGGGAGCAGTACTTC. Translation gives CASSELSGSSWEQYF.

This clonotype occurred a few times. J is TRBJ2-3 and V is TRBV7-9; 11 bases map to TRBD1. The length of the CDR3 is 14 residues. CDR1 and CDR2 (germline): SEHNR, FQNEAQ (reference sequence). Trimming at V came to 6 bases and at J to 2 bases, leaving 1 base not matched to a gene. In DNA form, the CDR3 reads TGTGCCAGCAGGGACAGGGGGCACACAGATACGCAGTATTTT. Its protein is CASRDRGHTDTQYF.